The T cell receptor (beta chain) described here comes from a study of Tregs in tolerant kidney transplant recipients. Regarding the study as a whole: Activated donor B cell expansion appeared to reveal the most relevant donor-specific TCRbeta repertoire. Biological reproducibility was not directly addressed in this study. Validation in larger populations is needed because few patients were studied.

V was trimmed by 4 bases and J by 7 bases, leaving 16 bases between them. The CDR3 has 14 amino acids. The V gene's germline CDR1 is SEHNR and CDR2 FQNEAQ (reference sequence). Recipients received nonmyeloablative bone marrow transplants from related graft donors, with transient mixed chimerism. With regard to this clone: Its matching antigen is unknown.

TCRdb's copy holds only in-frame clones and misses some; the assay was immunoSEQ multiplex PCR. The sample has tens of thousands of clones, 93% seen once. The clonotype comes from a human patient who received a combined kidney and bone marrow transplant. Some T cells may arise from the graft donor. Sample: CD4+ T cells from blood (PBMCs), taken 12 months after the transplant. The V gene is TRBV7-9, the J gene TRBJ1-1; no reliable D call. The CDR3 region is CASSSRPRPLEAFF. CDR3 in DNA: TGTGCCAGCAGCTCCCGCCCCCGTCCACTTGAAGCTTTCTTT.